This T cell receptor beta chain was identified during a study of T cells in Graves' hyperthyroidism and ophthalmopathy. Germline trimming cut 0 bases from V and 4 bases from J; bases unmatched to any gene: 2. CDR1 and CDR2 from the germline V gene are SGHRS and YFSETQ. CDR3 size: 15 residues. Amplified TCR beta CDR3 regions came from RNA transcripts. First-round RT-PCR targeting the TCR CDR3 was performed with the HTBI primer set. TCRdb reanalysed the multiplex PCR reads using MiXCR and keeps one entry per CDR3 protein. The table has approximately 740,000 distinct CDR3 sequences, less than 15% seen once.

The chain recombines TRBV5-1 with TRBJ2-5; 11 nucleotides line up with TRBD2. Sequenced sample: blood. This sequence originates from a woman younger than 30 with Graves' hyperthyroidism. The DNA of the CDR3 is TGCGCCAGCAGCTTGGTACTAGCGGGAGCAGAGACCCAGTACTTC. Its translation is CASSLVLAGAETQYF.